One sample yielded the 9 T cell receptor beta chains listed below, sequenced in a study of blood T cell repertoires in COVID-19. Method: immunoSEQ multiplex PCR; TCRdb's copy keeps in-frame clones and lacks some. The repertoire holds a few hundred thousand clones, with roughly 88% as singletons. The sample was PBMCs or T cells enriched from blood (not recorded which). Receptor source: a woman aged 45-65 years who had recovered from COVID-19.

CDR3 nucleotide sequence: TGTGCCAGCAGCTTAGCGAACCCAGCGGGAGGGCAGTTCTTC. As protein: CASSLANPAGGQFF. The chain uses TRBV7-2 and TRBJ2-1; 9 nucleotides line up with TRBD2. The ends lost 0 bases at V and 12 bases at J; junction bases unmatched: 6. The germline V gene has CDR1 SGHTA and CDR2 FQGNSA. The CDR3 runs to 14 residues.

V and J are TRBV5-1 and TRBJ1-1; 9 positions agree with TRBD1. This CDR3 spans 15 amino acids. Germline V gene data show CDR1 as SGHRS and CDR2 as YFSETQ. With V trimmed by 4 bases and J by 4 bases, 8 bases remained unmatched. The CDR3 nucleotides read TGCGCCAGCAGCCTCCGGGACAGGGTCGGCACTGAAGCTTTCTTT. This translates into CASSLRDRVGTEAFF.

This chain links TRBV2 with TRBJ2-7; no firm D call. This CDR3 has 12 residues. The germline CDR1 and CDR2 sequences are SNHLY and FYNNEI. The V and J ends lost 6 bases and 3 bases respectively, with 9 bases between them. The CDR3 DNA follows: TGTGCCAGCAGCCAAGACAACTACGAGCAGTACTTC. Translating gives CASSQDNYEQYF. The full variable domain, rest sourced from reference TRBV2 and TRBJ2-7, is EPEVTQTPSHQVTQMGQEVILRCVPISNHLYFYWYRQILGQKVEFLVSFYNNEISEKSEIFDDQFSVERPDGSNFTLKIRSTKLEDSAMYFCASSQDNYEQYFGPGTRLTVT.

The rearrangement joins TRBV5-1 to TRBJ2-1; 8 nucleotides match TRBD2. Germline lookup yields CDR1 SGHRS and CDR2 YFSETQ. The CDR3 sequence is 17 residues long. V lost 0 bases, J lost 6 bases, and 11 bases stayed unmatched. The CDR3 region has the DNA TGCGCCAGCAGCTTGGAAGGGACGGGAGGGTTAGGCAATGAGCAGTTCTTC. It encodes CASSLEGTGGLGNEQFF. The whole variable domain, remainder taken from reference TRBV5-1 and TRBJ2-1, is KAGVTQTPRYLIKTRGQQVTLSCSPISGHRSVSWYQQTPGQGLQFLFEYFSETQRNKGNFPGRFSGRQFSNSRSEMNVSTLELGDSALYLCASSLEGTGGLGNEQFFGPGTRLTVL.

V is TRBV7-9 and J is TRBJ1-2; 7 nucleotides line up with TRBD1. V was clipped by 5 bases and J by 4 bases; unmatched bases: 4. Germline loops: CDR1 SEHNR, CDR2 FQNEAQ (reference sequence). The CDR3 runs to 13 residues. This CDR3 reads CASSGGTVYGYTF. The CDR3 DNA sequence: TGTGCCAGCAGCGGTGGGACAGTCTATGGCTACACCTTC.

This rearrangement joins TRBV27 to TRBJ2-2; D gene unclear. The CDR3 is made up of 14 amino acids. Trimming removed 4 bases at V and 1 base at J, with 7 bases between. CDR1 MNHEY and CDR2 SMNVEV come from the germline V gene (reference sequence). The CDR3 sequence: CASSSLMNTGELFF. The DNA for the CDR3 is TGTGCCAGCAGTTCCCTTATGAACACCGGGGAGCTGTTTTTT.

This chain uses TRBV6-6 with TRBJ1-1, with 10 bases identical to TRBD1. The CDR3 has 15 amino acids. Germline lookup yields CDR1 MNHNY and CDR2 SVGAGI (reference sequence). V was pared by 5 bases and J by 6 bases, with 9 bases of the junction left unmatched. The CDR3 is CASSTQDRGDSEAFF. The CDR3 DNA reads as TGTGCCAGCAGTACTCAGGACAGGGGGGACTCTGAAGCTTTCTTT.

The table lists this clone with a count of one. V is TRBV2 and J is TRBJ1-2; maybe TRBD1 (5 bases). Germline assignment: CDR1 SNHLY and CDR2 FYNNEI. Trimming took off 3 bases at V and 7 bases at J, with 15 bases between the two ends. The CDR3 is 14 residues long. CDR3 loop: CASSDYRGASGYTF. DNA for the CDR3: TGTGCCAGCAGTGATTATAGGGGTGCGAGTGGCTACACCTTC.

The rearrangement uses TRBV29-1 and TRBJ2-7; tentative D call: TRBD1 (6 bases). The CDR3 has 16 amino acids. Per the germline V gene, CDR1 is SQVTM and CDR2 is ANQGSEA. Deletions cut 4 bases from V and 7 bases from J, with 26 bases between. The CDR3 DNA sequence: TGCAGCGTTGGAGGGGTCCACAGGGACCTCCTTGGTGAGCAGTACTTC. Translated, it gives CSVGGVHRDLLGEQYF.